Listed here are 23 T cell receptor beta chains from one sample, sequenced in a study of blood T cell repertoires in COVID-19. Repertoires were generated with immunoSEQ multiplex PCR, while TCRdb's copy carries only in-frame clones and drops some. The sample lists some 500,000 clones, 70% to 90% occurring once. Sequences were obtained from peripheral blood. The receptors come from a woman between 45 and 65 years old with COVID-19, enrolled during active disease.

This clone was detected only once. The V call is TRBV7-9, the J call TRBJ2-2; D remains ambiguous. The CDR3 is made up of 14 amino acids. The V end lost 3 bases, the J end lost 0 bases, and 5 bases lay between the germline ends. Per the germline V gene, CDR1 is SEHNR and CDR2 is FQNEAQ (reference sequence). The CDR3 nucleotides are TGTGCCAGCAGCTTCGGTGCGAACACCGGGGAGCTGTTTTTT. This translates into CASSFGANTGELFF. The whole variable domain, remainder taken from reference TRBV7-9 and TRBJ2-2, is DTGVSQNPRHKITKRGQNVTFRCDPISEHNRLYWYRQTLGQGPEFLTYFQNEAQLEKSRLLSDRFSAERPKGSFSTLEIQRTEQGDSAMYLCASSFGANTGELFFGEGSRLTVL.

V usage is TRBV7-9 and J usage is TRBJ1-2; D uncertain. The CDR3 sequence is 13 residues long. The ends were cut back, 5 bases at V and 4 bases at J, with 11 bases in the middle. Germline CDR1 SEHNR, CDR2 FQNEAQ (reference sequence). DNA for the CDR3: TGTGCCAGCAGCCCCATGGGCCGCTATGGCTACACCTTC. This gives the protein CASSPMGRYGYTF.

J is TRBJ2-7 and V is TRBV7-3, with a tentative D call TRBD1 (6 bases). This CDR3 region has 15 residues. The germline V gene has CDR1 SGHTA and CDR2 FQGTGA. V lost 1 base, J lost 2 bases, and 12 bases lay in between. The CDR3 protein is CASSLIAQGAYEQYF. DNA for the CDR3: TGTGCCAGCAGCTTAATCGCACAGGGTGCCTACGAGCAGTACTTC.

This clone was counted once. The CDR3, as DNA: TGTGCCAGCAGCTTAGATGGCGGGGACCACAATGAGCAGTTCTTC. It yields the protein CASSLDGGDHNEQFF. The rearrangement links TRBV11-2 to TRBJ2-1; possible D gene TRBD2, 6 bases. Germline CDR1 reads SGHAT; CDR2 reads FQNNGV. Trimming removed 0 bases from V and 5 bases from J, with 11 bases in between. The CDR3 consists of 15 residues.

The rearrangement uses TRBV28 and TRBJ2-3; maybe TRBD2 (5 bases). CDR1 MDHEN and CDR2 SYDVKM come from the germline V gene. V lost 5 bases and J lost 6, with 12 bases in between. This CDR3 is 13 amino acids long. Written as DNA, the CDR3 is TGTGCCAGCAGTCCCCCCGCGGGTGATACGCAGTATTTT. Translated, it gives CASSPPAGDTQYF.

The V gene is TRBV20-1, the J gene TRBJ1-2; D gene ambiguous. CDR1 is DFQATT, CDR2 SNEGSKA, per germline (reference sequence). The CDR3 length is 10 residues. V shed 6 bases and J shed 6 bases, with 8 bases lying between them. DNA of the CDR3: TGCAGTGCCGCCTCTAATGGCTACACCTTC. Amino acids: CSAASNGYTF.

V is TRBV11-1 and J is TRBJ2-1; 7 nucleotides align to TRBD2. CDR1 SGHAT and CDR2 FQDESV come from the germline V gene (reference sequence). The CDR3 consists of 12 residues. V lost 8 bases and J lost 5; bases outside the gene matches: 3. The CDR3, as DNA: TGTGCCAGCCTCGGGGGGAACAATGAGCAGTTCTTC. Protein sequence: CASLGGNNEQFF.

This rearrangement joins TRBV6-4 to TRBJ1-4, with TRBD1 matching over 7 bases. The CDR3 runs to 11 residues. The trim removed 8 bases at V and 10 bases at J, leaving 4 bases unmatched. Germline values: CDR1 MRHNA, CDR2 SNTAGT. The CDR3 is CASRQGGKLFF. The CDR3 DNA sequence: TGTGCCAGCCGACAGGGAGGAAAACTGTTTTTT.

Concerning this clone: Other nucleotide sequences from this sample produce the same CDR3. The V call is TRBV18, the J call TRBJ2-7; D gene unclear. V was trimmed by 3 bases and J by 5 bases, leaving 5 bases between them. This CDR3 is 11 amino acids long. Germline V lookup: CDR1 KGHSH, CDR2 LQKENI. CDR3 amino acids: CASSPSDEQYF. The CDR3 nucleotides are TGTGCCAGCTCACCCTCAGACGAGCAGTACTTC.

J is TRBJ1-3 and V is TRBV28; 7 positions agree with TRBD1. Germline lookup yields CDR1 MDHEN and CDR2 SYDVKM. This CDR3 is 15 amino acids long. V lost 3 bases, J lost 0 bases, and 2 bases stayed unmatched. Written as DNA, the CDR3 is TGTGCCAGCAGTTTTGGGACAGACTCTGGAAACACCATATATTTT. Translated, it gives CASSFGTDSGNTIYF.

This clone turned up a few times. This chain uses TRBV5-4 with TRBJ2-5; the match to TRBD2 covers 9 bases. Germline CDR1 SGHNT, CDR2 YYREEE (reference sequence). The CDR3 is 15 residues long. V lost 0 bases, J lost 7 bases, and 7 bases stayed unmatched. The CDR3 DNA sequence: TGTGCCAGCAGCTTGGCCGGCGGGGGGGCGGGGACCCAGTACTTC. Its translation is CASSLAGGGAGTQYF. Looking up the rest from reference TRBV5-4 and TRBJ2-5 gives the full variable domain: ETGVTQSPTHLIKTRGQQVTLRCSSQSGHNTVSWYQQALGQGPQFIFQYYREEENGRGNFPPRFSGLQFPNYSSELNVNALELDDSALYLCASSLAGGGAGTQYFGPGTRLLVL.

In this sample, this clone turned up a few times. The chain uses TRBV3-1 (or the pseudogene TRBV3-2) and TRBJ1-1, with 8 bases aligning to TRBD1. V was clipped by 6 bases and J by 0 bases; unmatched bases: 6. The CDR3 length is 15 residues. In germline, CDR1 is LGHDT, CDR2 YNNKEL (reference sequence). The CDR3 coding sequence is TGTGCCAGCAGTCAGACAGGGGATATGAACACTGAAGCTTTCTTT. Amino acid sequence: CASSQTGDMNTEAFF.

Here the CDR3 DNA reads TGCGCCAGCAGCCTTGACAGGGGTCCTCGGGAGACCCAGTACTTC. It is translated as CASSLDRGPRETQYF. The chain recombines TRBV5-1 with TRBJ2-5, with 8 bases aligning to TRBD1. CDR1 is SGHRS and CDR2 is YFSETQ in the germline V gene. The CDR3 extends over 15 amino acids. With V trimmed by 4 bases and J by 5 bases, 10 bases remained unmatched.

The chain carries TRBV21-1 and TRBJ1-2. TRBV21-1 is flagged as a pseudogene. This CDR3 region has 20 residues. The DNA of the CDR3 is TGTGCCAGCAGCAAAGAAGGGGGTTGTGCTGCCAGGGACTATCACTATGGCTACACCTTC. This codes for CASSKEGGCAARDYHYGYTF.

This clone was found once. The V call is TRBV14, the J call TRBJ1-6; the D gene is possibly TRBD1 (5 bases). There are 15 residues in the CDR3. The V end lost 2 bases, the J end lost 5 bases, and 10 bases lay between the germline ends. Looked up from germline, CDR1 is SGHDN and CDR2 is FVKESK. In nucleotides, the CDR3 is TGTGCCAGCAGCCAAATAGGGGTAAATAATTCACCCCTCCACTTT. Its protein is CASSQIGVNNSPLHF.

The chain uses TRBV2 and TRBJ2-4; 8 nucleotides line up with TRBD1. Germline V gene data show CDR1 as SNHLY and CDR2 as FYNNEI. This CDR3 comprises 13 residues. V lost 6 bases to trimming and J lost 11 bases; unmatched junction nucleotides: 9. The CDR3 DNA is TGTGCCAGCAGCAGGGGGCAGGGGGATCTTCAGTACTTC. Translated: CASSRGQGDLQYF.

V and J are TRBV5-1 and TRBJ2-5; 9 bases are shared with TRBD1. Germline V CDR1 and CDR2: SGHRS, YFSETQ. V lost 4 bases to trimming and J lost 5 bases; unmatched junction nucleotides: 3. This CDR3 comprises 13 residues. In nucleotides, the CDR3 is TGCGCCAGCAGCATACAGGGGGCGGAGACCCAGTACTTC. Translated, it gives CASSIQGAETQYF.

V is TRBV29-1 and J is TRBJ1-6; 8 bases map to TRBD1. The J segment lost 9 bases and the V segment lost 6 bases, leaving 7 bases of the junction unmatched. Germline V gene sequence: CDR1 SQVTM, CDR2 ANQGSEA. The CDR3 consists of 13 residues. CDR3 protein: CSVQNRGSSPLHF. The CDR3 DNA reads as TGCAGCGTGCAAAACAGGGGGAGTTCACCCCTCCACTTT.

The chain uses TRBV19 and TRBJ2-7; TRBD2 matches at 10 bases. Germline-derived CDR1 and CDR2 are LNHDA and SQIVND (reference sequence). The CDR3 covers 13 residues. With V trimmed by 8 bases and J by 6 bases, 7 bases remained unmatched. CDR3 in DNA: TGTGCCAGTGCCCCGGGACTAGCGAGCGAGCAGTACTTC. Translating gives CASAPGLASEQYF.

The gene calls are TRBV7-2 and TRBJ2-3, with 14 bases lining up with TRBD2. V lost 5 bases to trimming and J lost 4 bases; unmatched junction nucleotides: 5. Germline values: CDR1 SGHTA, CDR2 FQGNSA. This CDR3 is built from 16 residues. The chain's CDR3 is CASSLTSGGVPDTQYF. The DNA of the CDR3 is TGTGCCAGCAGCCTGACTAGCGGGGGGGTACCAGATACGCAGTATTTT.

J is TRBJ1-4 and V is TRBV19; D is possibly TRBD1 (5 bases). V lost 5 bases and J lost 4, with 8 bases in between. The germline V gene encodes CDR1 LNHDA and CDR2 SQIVND (reference sequence). CDR3 size: 13 residues. For the CDR3, the DNA is TGTGCCAGTAGTGCAGGGAATAATGAAAAACTGTTTTTT. Amino acids: CASSAGNNEKLFF.

This clone was seen just once. This rearrangement joins TRBV2 to TRBJ2-5; no reliable D call. Germline CDR1 and CDR2: SNHLY and FYNNEI. V lost 8 bases and J lost 1, with 14 bases in between. The CDR3 is 14 residues long. The CDR3 DNA reads TGTGCCAGCTCGCTAGGAGTCTTCCAAGAGACCCAGTACTTC. This translates into CASSLGVFQETQYF.

The chain has TRBV19 and TRBJ1-1; 10 nucleotides agree with TRBD1. The ends lost 1 base at V and 8 bases at J; junction bases unmatched: 1. The CDR3 contains 13 residues. Germline CDR1 is LNHDA and CDR2 is SQIVND (reference sequence). The CDR3 spells CASSIVTGGEAFF. The CDR3 bases are TGTGCCAGTAGTATAGTGACAGGGGGCGAAGCTTTCTTT.